The sequence of this TCR beta chain was determined in a study of PD-1 blockade in classical Hodgkin lymphoma. Study-wide findings and caveats: Relative to healthy donors, newly diagnosed patients reportedly had lower baseline TCR diversity, which was reported as lower still in relapsed/refractory patients.

Turning to this clone: Its antigen remains unidentified.

Libraries were prepared by immunoSEQ multiplex PCR; TCRdb keeps only in-frame clonotypes and omits some of them. The sample includes fewer than 45,000 clones, 55% to 80% of them seen just once. Indicated time point: cycle 4 day 1 (C4D1), after 5 to 7 weeks of nivolumab. All the patients suffered relapse after autologous stem cell transplantation, and brentuximab vedotin exposure differed. This CDR3 region has 14 residues. Germline values: CDR1 WSHSY, CDR2 SAAADI. Trimming pared 2 bases from V and 1 base from J, leaving 8 bases between. Sequencing used peripheral blood mononuclear cells (PBMCs), obtained before the fourth cycle of nivolumab. This chain connects TRBV10-2 to TRBJ2-5; no clear D gene. This receptor was taken from a human donor with classical Hodgkin lymphoma. The CDR3: CASSESTTQETQYF. The CDR3 DNA reads TGCGCCAGCAGTGAGAGTACGACCCAAGAGACCCAGTACTTC.